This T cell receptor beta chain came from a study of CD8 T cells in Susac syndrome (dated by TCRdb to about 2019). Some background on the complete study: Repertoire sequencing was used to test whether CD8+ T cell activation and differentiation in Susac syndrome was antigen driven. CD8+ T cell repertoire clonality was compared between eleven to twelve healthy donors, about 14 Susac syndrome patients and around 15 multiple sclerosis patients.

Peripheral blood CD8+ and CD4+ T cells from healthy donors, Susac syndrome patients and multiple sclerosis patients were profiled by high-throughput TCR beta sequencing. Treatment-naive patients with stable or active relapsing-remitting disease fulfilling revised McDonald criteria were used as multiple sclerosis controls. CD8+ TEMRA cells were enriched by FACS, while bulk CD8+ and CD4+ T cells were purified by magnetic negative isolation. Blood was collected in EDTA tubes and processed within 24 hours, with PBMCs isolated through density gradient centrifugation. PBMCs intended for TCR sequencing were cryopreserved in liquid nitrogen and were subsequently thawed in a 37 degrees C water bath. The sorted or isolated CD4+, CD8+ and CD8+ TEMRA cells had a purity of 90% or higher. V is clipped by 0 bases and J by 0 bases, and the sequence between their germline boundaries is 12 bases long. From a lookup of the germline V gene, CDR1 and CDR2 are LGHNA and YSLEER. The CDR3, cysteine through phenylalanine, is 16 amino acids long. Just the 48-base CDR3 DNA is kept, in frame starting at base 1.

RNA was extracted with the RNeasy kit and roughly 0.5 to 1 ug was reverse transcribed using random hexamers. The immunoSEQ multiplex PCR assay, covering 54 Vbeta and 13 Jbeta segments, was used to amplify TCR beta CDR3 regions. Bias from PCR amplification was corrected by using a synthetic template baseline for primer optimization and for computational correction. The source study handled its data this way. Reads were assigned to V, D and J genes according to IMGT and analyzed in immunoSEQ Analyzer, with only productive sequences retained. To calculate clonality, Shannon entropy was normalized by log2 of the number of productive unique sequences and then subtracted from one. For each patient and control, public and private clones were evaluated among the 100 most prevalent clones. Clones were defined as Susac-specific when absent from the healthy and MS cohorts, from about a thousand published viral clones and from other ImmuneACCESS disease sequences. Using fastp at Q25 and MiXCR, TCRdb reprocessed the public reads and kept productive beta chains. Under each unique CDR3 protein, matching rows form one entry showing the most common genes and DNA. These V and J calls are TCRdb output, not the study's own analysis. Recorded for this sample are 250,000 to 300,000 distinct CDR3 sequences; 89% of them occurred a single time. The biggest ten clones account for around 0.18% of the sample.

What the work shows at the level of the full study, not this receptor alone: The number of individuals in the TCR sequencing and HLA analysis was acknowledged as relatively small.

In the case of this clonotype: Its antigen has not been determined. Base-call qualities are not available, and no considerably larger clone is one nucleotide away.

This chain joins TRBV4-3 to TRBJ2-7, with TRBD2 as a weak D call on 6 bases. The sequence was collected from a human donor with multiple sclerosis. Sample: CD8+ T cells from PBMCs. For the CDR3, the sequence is CASSQDGIADSYEQYF. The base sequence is TGCGCCAGCAGCCAAGATGGAATAGCGGACTCCTACGAGCAGTACTTC.